This TCR beta chain was found in a study of blood T cell repertoires in COVID-19. This CDR3 is built from 16 residues. V shed 5 bases, J shed 5 bases, and the junction held 11 bases outside the gene matches. The germline V gene has CDR1 LNHDA and CDR2 SQIVND (reference sequence). The table came from immunoSEQ multiplex PCR; TCRdb's copy has only in-frame clones and leaves some out. The data show about 350,000 clones, with roughly 86% seen just once and under 1.2% held by the top ten. The gene calls are TRBV19 and TRBJ2-5, with 10 bases lining up with TRBD1. This TCR derives from a woman in her 30s who had been exposed to COVID-19. The specimen was PBMCs or T cells enriched from blood (not recorded which). CDR3 DNA sequence: TGTGCCAGTAGTCCGCAGGGACAGGGGTGGGGGGAGACCCAGTACTTC. Its protein is CASSPQGQGWGETQYF.